This is a list of T cell receptor beta chains from one sample in a study of blood T cell repertoires in COVID-19. Generated by immunoSEQ multiplex PCR, the TCRdb table keeps only in-frame clones and is missing some. The data show around 400,000 clones, roughly 80% seen once. Sequencing used PBMCs or T cells enriched from blood (not recorded which). The source of these receptors is a woman aged 50 to 65 who had recovered from COVID-19. Both conserved end residues are part of each CDR3. A D gene is named only where the DNA matches it firmly. Only some rows state a clone size, as once, few, many or a class for expanded clones.

V gene: TRBV10-3; clone size: few; D gene: TRBD1; J gene: TRBJ1-2; CDR3 protein: CAISRDSGPYGYTF; CDR3 DNA: TGTGCCATCAGCCGGGACAGCGGGCCCTATGGCTACACCTTC
V gene: TRBV9; clone size: few; D gene: TRBD1; J gene: TRBJ1-3; CDR3 protein: CASSVGLTGGAGNTIYF; CDR3 DNA: TGTGCCAGCAGCGTAGGCCTGACAGGGGGTGCTGGAAACACCATATATTTT
V gene: TRBV6-5; clone size: -; D gene: TRBD1; J gene: TRBJ1-2; CDR3 protein: CASSRQGDSYGYTF; CDR3 DNA: TGTGCCAGCAGTCGACAGGGGGATAGCTATGGCTACACCTTC
V gene: TRBV6-5; clone size: -; D gene: -; J gene: TRBJ2-2; CDR3 protein: CASYRDIFTGELFF; CDR3 DNA: TGTGCCAGCTACCGGGACATATTTACCGGGGAGCTGTTTTTT
V gene: TRBV11-2; clone size: -; D gene: -; J gene: TRBJ2-1; CDR3 protein: CASSLVAGRYNEQFF; CDR3 DNA: TGTGCCAGCAGCTTAGTTGCAGGGAGGTACAATGAGCAGTTCTTC
V gene: TRBV4-2; clone size: -; D gene: TRBD2; J gene: TRBJ2-1; CDR3 protein: CASRSRLAGEQFF; CDR3 DNA: TGTGCCAGCAGATCCAGACTAGCGGGAGAGCAGTTCTTC
V gene: TRBV7-9; clone size: -; D gene: TRBD1; J gene: TRBJ2-3; CDR3 protein: CASSPWDLTGGADTQYF; CDR3 DNA: TGTGCCAGCAGCCCCTGGGATCTGACAGGGGGCGCAGATACGCAGTATTTT
V gene: TRBV7-2; clone size: -; D gene: TRBD2; J gene: TRBJ2-7; CDR3 protein: CASSLYVAGSSYEQYF; CDR3 DNA: TGTGCCAGCAGCTTATACGTAGCGGGGAGCTCCTACGAGCAGTACTTC
V gene: TRBV9; clone size: once; D gene: TRBD2; J gene: TRBJ2-1; CDR3 protein: CASSVGASGVTSSYNEQFF; CDR3 DNA: TGTGCCAGCAGCGTAGGGGCTAGCGGGGTTACAAGCTCCTACAATGAGCAGTTCTTC
V gene: TRBV30; clone size: -; D gene: -; J gene: TRBJ1-6; CDR3 protein: CAWMLQGNSPLHF; CDR3 DNA: TGTGCCTGGATGCTGCAGGGAAATTCACCCCTCCACTTT
V gene: TRBV6-5; clone size: -; D gene: -; J gene: TRBJ1-1; CDR3 protein: CASSYMTGMNTEAFF; CDR3 DNA: TGTGCCAGCAGTTACATGACGGGGATGAACACTGAAGCTTTCTTT
V gene: TRBV2; clone size: -; D gene: TRBD2; J gene: TRBJ2-3; CDR3 protein: CASSLLAGATDTQYF; CDR3 DNA: TGTGCCAGCAGTCTCTTAGCGGGAGCTACAGATACGCAGTATTTT
V gene: TRBV30; clone size: -; D gene: -; J gene: TRBJ1-2; CDR3 protein: CAWSGGQRVLGYTF; CDR3 DNA: TGTGCCTGGTCCGGAGGACAGCGAGTGTTAGGGTACACCTTC
V gene: TRBV24-1; clone size: -; D gene: -; J gene: TRBJ2-2; CDR3 protein: CATSGRGAGELFF; CDR3 DNA: TGTGCCACCAGTGGCAGGGGAGCAGGGGAGCTGTTTTTT
V gene: TRBV5-4; clone size: -; D gene: -; J gene: TRBJ2-1; CDR3 protein: CASSLVQGPLEQFF; CDR3 DNA: TGTGCCAGCAGCTTGGTACAGGGCCCATTGGAGCAGTTCTTC
V gene: TRBV29-1; clone size: once; D gene: -; J gene: TRBJ1-5; CDR3 protein: CSVSQGPNQPQHF; CDR3 DNA: TGCAGCGTTTCACAGGGCCCCAATCAGCCCCAGCATTTT
V gene: TRBV30; clone size: -; D gene: -; J gene: TRBJ1-5; CDR3 protein: CAWSDGVAQPQHF; CDR3 DNA: TGTGCCTGGAGCGACGGAGTGGCCCAGCCCCAGCATTTT
V gene: TRBV7-9; clone size: -; D gene: TRBD1; J gene: TRBJ2-1; CDR3 protein: CASSLSGQGQIKQFF; CDR3 DNA: TGTGCCAGCAGCCTGTCGGGACAGGGGCAAATTAAGCAGTTCTTC
V gene: TRBV7-2; clone size: -; D gene: TRBD2; J gene: TRBJ2-1; CDR3 protein: CASSLGPGRGSSNEQFF; CDR3 DNA: TGTGCCAGCAGCTTAGGGCCCGGGAGGGGTAGCAGCAATGAGCAGTTCTTC
V gene: TRBV6-1; clone size: -; D gene: TRBD1; J gene: TRBJ1-2; CDR3 protein: CASSERVGRGPDYGYTF; CDR3 DNA: TGTGCCAGCAGTGAGCGGGTCGGCAGGGGGCCTGACTATGGCTACACCTTC
V gene: TRBV7-9; clone size: -; D gene: TRBD1; J gene: TRBJ2-3; CDR3 protein: CASSGLRGRTDTQYF; CDR3 DNA: TGTGCCAGCAGCGGACTCAGGGGGCGGACAGATACGCAGTATTTT
V gene: TRBV6-2/TRBV6-3; clone size: -; D gene: -; J gene: TRBJ2-5; CDR3 protein: CASSQPLVGKVVETQYF; CDR3 DNA: TGTGCCAGCAGTCAACCCCTGGTCGGGAAAGTGGTAGAGACCCAGTACTTC
V gene: TRBV6-2/TRBV6-3; clone size: -; D gene: TRBD1; J gene: TRBJ1-1; CDR3 protein: CASSYLGQGGPRPTEAFF; CDR3 DNA: TGTGCCAGCAGTTACCTGGGACAGGGAGGGCCTCGTCCCACTGAAGCTTTCTTT
V gene: TRBV5-1; clone size: -; D gene: TRBD2; J gene: TRBJ2-5; CDR3 protein: CASSPGGLAQQETQYF; CDR3 DNA: TGCGCCAGCAGCCCGGGTGGACTAGCGCAACAAGAGACCCAGTACTTC
V gene: TRBV5-6; clone size: -; D gene: -; J gene: TRBJ1-1; CDR3 protein: CASSLAGRGDTEAFF; CDR3 DNA: TGTGCCAGCAGCTTGGCGGGCAGGGGCGACACTGAAGCTTTCTTT
V gene: TRBV10-3; clone size: -; D gene: -; J gene: TRBJ1-1; CDR3 protein: CAIAPPGAPEAFF; CDR3 DNA: TGTGCCATTGCTCCACCAGGGGCGCCCGAAGCTTTCTTT
V gene: TRBV24-1; clone size: -; D gene: TRBD1; J gene: TRBJ2-1; CDR3 protein: CATGDRGDNEQFF; CDR3 DNA: TGTGCCACCGGAGACAGGGGTGACAATGAGCAGTTCTTC
V gene: TRBV19; clone size: -; D gene: TRBD2; J gene: TRBJ2-1; CDR3 protein: CASSIVPGGEQFF; CDR3 DNA: TGTGCCAGTAGTATAGTACCGGGAGGTGAGCAGTTCTTC
V gene: TRBV30; clone size: -; D gene: TRBD1; J gene: TRBJ1-1; CDR3 protein: CAWSPPGTVNTEAFF; CDR3 DNA: TGTGCCTGGAGTCCCCCCGGGACAGTGAACACTGAAGCTTTCTTT
V gene: TRBV5-1; clone size: once; D gene: TRBD1; J gene: TRBJ1-2; CDR3 protein: CASSVGQYGYTF; CDR3 DNA: TGCGCCAGCAGCGTGGGACAGTATGGCTACACCTTC
V gene: TRBV6-6; clone size: few; D gene: TRBD1; J gene: TRBJ1-1; CDR3 protein: CASSYQGQATEAFF; CDR3 DNA: TGTGCCAGCAGTTACCAAGGACAGGCCACTGAAGCTTTCTTT
V gene: TRBV7-9; clone size: -; D gene: -; J gene: TRBJ2-4; CDR3 protein: CASSTGNIQYF; CDR3 DNA: TGTGCCAGCAGCACGGGGAACATTCAGTACTTC
V gene: TRBV6-1; clone size: -; D gene: TRBD1; J gene: TRBJ1-4; CDR3 protein: CASSGKGGQGRLSEKLFF; CDR3 DNA: TGTGCCAGCAGTGGCAAGGGGGGACAGGGAAGATTAAGCGAAAAACTGTTTTTT
V gene: TRBV14; clone size: -; D gene: TRBD1; J gene: TRBJ2-6; CDR3 protein: CASSFYSTGGVGSSGANVLTF; CDR3 DNA: TGTGCCAGCAGCTTCTACTCGACAGGGGGCGTGGGTAGCTCTGGGGCCAACGTCCTGACTTTC
V gene: TRBV19; clone size: -; D gene: TRBD2; J gene: TRBJ2-1; CDR3 protein: CASSLGTSGRADEQFF; CDR3 DNA: TGTGCCAGTAGTCTTGGGACTAGCGGGAGGGCCGATGAGCAGTTCTTC
V gene: TRBV7-2; clone size: -; D gene: -; J gene: TRBJ2-7; CDR3 protein: CASSHEGRGLREQYF; CDR3 DNA: TGTGCCAGCAGCCATGAGGGGCGGGGGCTGAGGGAGCAGTACTTC
V gene: TRBV2; clone size: -; D gene: TRBD1; J gene: TRBJ1-2; CDR3 protein: CASQQGNYGYTF; CDR3 DNA: TGTGCCAGCCAACAGGGGAACTATGGCTACACCTTC
V gene: TRBV12-3/TRBV12-4; clone size: -; D gene: TRBD1; J gene: TRBJ2-1; CDR3 protein: CASNHRGNNEQFF; CDR3 DNA: TGTGCCAGCAACCACAGGGGAAACAATGAGCAGTTCTTC
V gene: TRBV18; clone size: once; D gene: -; J gene: TRBJ1-1; CDR3 protein: CASSPDTTNTEAFF; CDR3 DNA: TGTGCCAGCTCACCGGACACTACGAACACTGAAGCTTTCTTT
V gene: TRBV5-4; clone size: few; D gene: -; J gene: TRBJ2-7; CDR3 protein: CASSLTSSYEQYF; CDR3 DNA: TGTGCCAGCAGCTTGACTAGCTCCTACGAGCAGTACTTC
V gene: TRBV28; clone size: -; D gene: -; J gene: TRBJ2-1; CDR3 protein: CASSSTGTHSTNEQFF; CDR3 DNA: TGTGCCAGCAGTTCTACCGGGACTCACTCCACCAATGAGCAGTTCTTC